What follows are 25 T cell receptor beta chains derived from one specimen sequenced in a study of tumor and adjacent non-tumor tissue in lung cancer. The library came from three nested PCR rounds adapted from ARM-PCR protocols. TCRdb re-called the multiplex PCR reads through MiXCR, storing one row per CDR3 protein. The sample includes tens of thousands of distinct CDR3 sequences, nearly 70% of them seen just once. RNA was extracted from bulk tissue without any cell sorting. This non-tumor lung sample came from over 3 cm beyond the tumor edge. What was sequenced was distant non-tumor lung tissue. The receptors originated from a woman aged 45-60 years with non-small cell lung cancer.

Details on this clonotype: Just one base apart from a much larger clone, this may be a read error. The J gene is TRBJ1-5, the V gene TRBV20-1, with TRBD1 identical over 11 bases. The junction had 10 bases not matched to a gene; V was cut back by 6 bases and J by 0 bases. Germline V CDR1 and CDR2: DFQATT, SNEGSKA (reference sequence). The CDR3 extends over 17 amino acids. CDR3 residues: CSARTGGSSYSNQPQHF. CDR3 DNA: TGCAGTGCGAGGACAGGGGGCAGCAGTTATAGCAATCAGCCCCAGCATTTT.

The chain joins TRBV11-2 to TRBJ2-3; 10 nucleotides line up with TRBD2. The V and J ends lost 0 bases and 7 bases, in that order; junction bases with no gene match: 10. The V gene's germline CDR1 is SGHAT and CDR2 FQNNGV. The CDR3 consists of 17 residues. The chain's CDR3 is CASSLDGSGGSAYTQYF. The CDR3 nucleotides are TGTGCCAGCAGCTTAGATGGTAGCGGGGGGAGCGCATATACGCAGTATTTT.

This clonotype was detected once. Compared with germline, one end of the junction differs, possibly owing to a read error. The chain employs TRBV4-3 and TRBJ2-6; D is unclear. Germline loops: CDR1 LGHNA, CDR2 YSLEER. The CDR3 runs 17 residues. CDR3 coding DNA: TGCGCCAACGGCCAAGACGCAGGTTTATCTGAGGCCAACGTCCTGACTTTC. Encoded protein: CANGQDAGLSEANVLTF.

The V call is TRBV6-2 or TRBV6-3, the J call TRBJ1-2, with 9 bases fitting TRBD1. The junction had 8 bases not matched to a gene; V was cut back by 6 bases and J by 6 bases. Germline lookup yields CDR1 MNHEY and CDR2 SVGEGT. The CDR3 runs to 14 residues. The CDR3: CASSCGQGWDGYTF. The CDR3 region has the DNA TGTGCCAGCAGCTGCGGACAGGGGTGGGATGGCTACACCTTC.

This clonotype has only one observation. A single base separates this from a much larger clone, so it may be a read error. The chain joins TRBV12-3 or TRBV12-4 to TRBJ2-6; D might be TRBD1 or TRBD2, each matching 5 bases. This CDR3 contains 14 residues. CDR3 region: CASSFGFGANILTF. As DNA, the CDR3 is TGTGCCAGCAGTTTCGGGTTCGGGGCCAACATCCTGACTTTC.

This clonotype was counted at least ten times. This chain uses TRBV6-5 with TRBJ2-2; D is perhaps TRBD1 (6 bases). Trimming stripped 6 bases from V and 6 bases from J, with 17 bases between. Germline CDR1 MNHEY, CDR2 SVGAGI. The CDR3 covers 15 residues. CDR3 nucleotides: TGTGCCAGCAGCCCCTCAGGACAGTACCCCGGGGAGCTGTTTTTT. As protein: CASSPSGQYPGELFF.

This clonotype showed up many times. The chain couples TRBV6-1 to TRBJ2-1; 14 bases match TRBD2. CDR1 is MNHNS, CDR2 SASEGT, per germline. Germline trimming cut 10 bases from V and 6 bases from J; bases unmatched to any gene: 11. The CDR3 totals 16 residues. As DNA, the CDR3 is TGTGCCACCCGACGTCCAGGGACTAGCGGGAGCAATGAGCAGTTCTTC. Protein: CATRRPGTSGSNEQFF.

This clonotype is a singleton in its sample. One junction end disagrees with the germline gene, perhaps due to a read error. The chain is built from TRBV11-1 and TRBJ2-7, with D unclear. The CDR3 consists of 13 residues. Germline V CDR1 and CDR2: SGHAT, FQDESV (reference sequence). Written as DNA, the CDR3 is TGTGCCAGTAGCTCTAGGAGCAACTACGAGGAGTACTTC. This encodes CASSSRSNYEEYF.

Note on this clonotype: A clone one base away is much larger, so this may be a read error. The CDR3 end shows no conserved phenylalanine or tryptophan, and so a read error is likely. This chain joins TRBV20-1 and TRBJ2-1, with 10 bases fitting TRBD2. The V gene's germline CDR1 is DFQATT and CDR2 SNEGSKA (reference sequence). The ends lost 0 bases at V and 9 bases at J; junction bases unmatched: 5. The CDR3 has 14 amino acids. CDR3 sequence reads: CSARDRSSGGEQFL. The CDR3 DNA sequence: TGCAGTGCTAGAGATCGTTCTAGCGGGGGTGAGCAGTTCCTC.

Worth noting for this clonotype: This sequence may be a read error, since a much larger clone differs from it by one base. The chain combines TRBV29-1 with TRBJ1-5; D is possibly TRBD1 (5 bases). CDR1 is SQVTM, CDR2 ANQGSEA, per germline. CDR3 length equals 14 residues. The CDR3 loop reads CSVGDPGGNRPQHF. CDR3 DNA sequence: TGCAGCGTTGGGGACCCCGGAGGCAATCGGCCCCAGCATTTT. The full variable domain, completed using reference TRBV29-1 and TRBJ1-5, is SAVISQKPSRDICQRGTSLTIQCQVDSQVTMMFWYRQQPGQSLTLIATANQGSEATYESGFVIDKFPISRPNLTFSTLTVSNMSPEDSSIYLCSVGDPGGNRPQHFGDGTRLSIL.

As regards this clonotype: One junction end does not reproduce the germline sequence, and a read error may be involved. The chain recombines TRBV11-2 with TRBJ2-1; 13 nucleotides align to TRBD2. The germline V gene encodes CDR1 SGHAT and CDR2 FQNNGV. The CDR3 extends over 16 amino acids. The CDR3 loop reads CASSGLLAGGGDEHFF. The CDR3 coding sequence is TGTGCAAGCAGCGGACTACTAGCGGGAGGGGGGGATGAACACTTCTTC.

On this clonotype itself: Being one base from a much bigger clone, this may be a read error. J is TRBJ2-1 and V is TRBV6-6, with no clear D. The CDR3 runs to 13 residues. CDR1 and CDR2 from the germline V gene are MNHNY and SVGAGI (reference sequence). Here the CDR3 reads CANSYSVHGGQFF. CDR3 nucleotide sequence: TGTGCCAACAGTTACTCTGTTCACGGCGGGCAGTTCTTC.

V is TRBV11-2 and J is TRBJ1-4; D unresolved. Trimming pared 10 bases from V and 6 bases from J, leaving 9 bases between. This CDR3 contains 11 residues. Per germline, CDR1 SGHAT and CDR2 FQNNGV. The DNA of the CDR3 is TGTGCCATCAGGTTAGATGAAAAACTGTTTTTT. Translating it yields CAIRLDEKLFF. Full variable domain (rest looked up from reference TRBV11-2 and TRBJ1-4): EAGVAQSPRYKIIEKRQSVAFWCNPISGHATLYWYQQILGQGPKLLIQFQNNGVVDDSQLPKDRFSAERLKGVDSTLKIQPAKLEDSAVYLCAIRLDEKLFFGSGTQLSVL.

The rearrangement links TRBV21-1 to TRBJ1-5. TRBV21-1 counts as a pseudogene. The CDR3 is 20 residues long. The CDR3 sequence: CASSAIHRDYWAFSNQPQHF. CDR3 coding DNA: TGTGCCAGCAGCGCGATCCATAGGGACTACTGGGCTTTTAGCAATCAGCCCCAGCATTTT.

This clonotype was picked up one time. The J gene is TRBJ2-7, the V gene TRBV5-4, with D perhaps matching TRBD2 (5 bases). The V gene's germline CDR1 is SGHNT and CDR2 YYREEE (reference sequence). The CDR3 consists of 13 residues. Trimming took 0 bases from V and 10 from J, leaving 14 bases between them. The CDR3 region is CASSLVGGGDQYF. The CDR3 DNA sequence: TGTGCCAGCAGCTTGGTCGGTGGAGGCGACCAGTACTTC.

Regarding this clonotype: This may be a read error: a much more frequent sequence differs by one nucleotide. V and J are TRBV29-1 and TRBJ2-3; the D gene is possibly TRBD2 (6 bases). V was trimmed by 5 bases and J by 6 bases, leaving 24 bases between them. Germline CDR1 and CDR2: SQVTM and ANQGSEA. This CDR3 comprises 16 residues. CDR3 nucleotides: TGCAGCGTTCGTTCGAATAGGAGGGGAGCGGATGATACGCAGTATTTT. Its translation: CSVRSNRRGADDTQYF.

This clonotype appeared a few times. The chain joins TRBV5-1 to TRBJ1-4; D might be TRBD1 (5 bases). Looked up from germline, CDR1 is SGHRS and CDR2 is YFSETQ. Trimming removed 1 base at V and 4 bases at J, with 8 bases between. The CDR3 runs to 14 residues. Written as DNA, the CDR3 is TGCGCCAGCAGCTTGTCCGGGGGTAATGAAAAACTGTTTTTT. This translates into CASSLSGGNEKLFF.

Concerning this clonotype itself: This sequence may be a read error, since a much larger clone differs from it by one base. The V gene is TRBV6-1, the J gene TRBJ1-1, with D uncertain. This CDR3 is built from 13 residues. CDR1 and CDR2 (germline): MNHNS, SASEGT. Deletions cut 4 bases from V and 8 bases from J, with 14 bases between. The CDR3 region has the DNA TGTGCCAGCAGTGGAGCAACATCGGTAGAAGCTTTCTTT. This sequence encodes CASSGATSVEAFF.

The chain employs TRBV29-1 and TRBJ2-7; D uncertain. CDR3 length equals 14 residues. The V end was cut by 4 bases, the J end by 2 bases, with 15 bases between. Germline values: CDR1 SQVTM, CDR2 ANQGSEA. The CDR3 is CSVVSVVGPYEQYF. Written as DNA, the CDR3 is TGCAGCGTTGTATCAGTGGTAGGACCCTACGAGCAGTACTTC.

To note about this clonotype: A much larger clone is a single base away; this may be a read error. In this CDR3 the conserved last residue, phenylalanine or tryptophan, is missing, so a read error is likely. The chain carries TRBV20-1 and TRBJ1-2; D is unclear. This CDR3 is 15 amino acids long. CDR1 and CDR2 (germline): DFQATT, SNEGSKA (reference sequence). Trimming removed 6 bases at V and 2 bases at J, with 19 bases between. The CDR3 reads CSALMEQTLNYGYTL. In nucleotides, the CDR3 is TGCAGTGCCCTCATGGAACAGACCCTAAACTATGGCTACACCTTA.

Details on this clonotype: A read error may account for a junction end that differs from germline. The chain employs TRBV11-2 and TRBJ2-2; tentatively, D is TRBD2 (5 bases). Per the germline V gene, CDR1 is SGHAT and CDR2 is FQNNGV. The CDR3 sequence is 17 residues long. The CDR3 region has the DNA TGTGCCAGCAGCTTGGGGTGTAACAGAATTTCCACCGGGGAGCCGTTTTTT. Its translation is CASSLGCNRISTGEPFF.

The DNA for the CDR3 is TGCAGTGCTAGAGACCCGACGGACTATGTAAGCTATGGCTACACCTTC. Protein product: CSARDPTDYVSYGYTF. V is TRBV20-1 and J is TRBJ1-2; no reliable D call. Trimming pared 0 bases from V and 4 bases from J, leaving 18 bases between. The germline CDR1 and CDR2 sequences are DFQATT and SNEGSKA (reference sequence). The CDR3 sequence is 16 residues long.

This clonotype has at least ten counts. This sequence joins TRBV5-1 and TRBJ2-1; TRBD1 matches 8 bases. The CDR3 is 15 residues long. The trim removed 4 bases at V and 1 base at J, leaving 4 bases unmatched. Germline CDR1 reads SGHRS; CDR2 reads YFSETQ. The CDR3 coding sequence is TGCGCCAGCAGCGCCGGACAGGGTTCCTACAATGAGCAGTTCTTC. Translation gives CASSAGQGSYNEQFF.

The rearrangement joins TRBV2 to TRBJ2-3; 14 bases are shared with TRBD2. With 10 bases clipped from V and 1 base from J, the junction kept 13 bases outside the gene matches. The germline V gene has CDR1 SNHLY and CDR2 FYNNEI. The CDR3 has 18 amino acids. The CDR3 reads CATKGLAGVVYGTDTQYF. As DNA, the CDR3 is TGTGCCACCAAGGGACTAGCGGGAGTTGTCTACGGCACAGATACGCAGTATTTT.

The CDR3 DNA is TGTGCCAGGACCGGGACACTGCAGTACTTC. Its translation is CARTGTLQYF. The chain joins TRBV11-2 to TRBJ2-7, with D possibly being TRBD1 (6 bases). The CDR3 covers 10 residues. V lost 9 bases and J lost 9, with 12 bases in between. Germline V gene sequence: CDR1 SGHAT, CDR2 FQNNGV.